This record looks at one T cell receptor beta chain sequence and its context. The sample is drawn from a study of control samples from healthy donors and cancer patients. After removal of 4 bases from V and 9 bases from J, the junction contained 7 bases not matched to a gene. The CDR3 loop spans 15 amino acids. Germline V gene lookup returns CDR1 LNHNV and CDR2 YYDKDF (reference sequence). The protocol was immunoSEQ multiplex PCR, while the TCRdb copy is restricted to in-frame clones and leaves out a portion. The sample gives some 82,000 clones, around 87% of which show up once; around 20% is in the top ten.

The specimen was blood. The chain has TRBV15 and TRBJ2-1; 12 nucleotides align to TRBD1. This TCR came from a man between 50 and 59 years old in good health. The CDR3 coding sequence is TGTGCCACCAGCATCCCTGGGACAGGGGGCCTTGAGCAGTTCTTC. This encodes CATSIPGTGGLEQFF.